This is a list of T cell receptor beta chains from one sample in a study of cytomegalovirus exposure and HLA in healthy donors. Sequencing was performed with immunoSEQ multiplex PCR; in TCRdb, only in-frame clones are kept and a portion is missing. The sample holds 30,000 to 40,000 clones, 70% to 85% seen once. The sample taken for sequencing was PBMCs. The receptors stem from a woman younger than 35 in good health and CMV-seronegative. The CDR3 runs from the conserved cysteine through the conserved F or W. Each record gives: D gene, V gene, J gene, clone size, CDR3 DNA, CDR3 protein. A D gene is named only where the DNA matches it firmly. Some rows have no size entry. The others give once, few or many, or a class for an expanded clone.

d_call: .
v_call: TRBV9
j_call: TRBJ2-7
clone_size: .
cdr3_nt: TGTGCCAGCAGCGTGGGTCAGGGGACCCTCTACGAGCAGTACTTC
cdr3_aa: CASSVGQGTLYEQYF

d_call: TRBD2
v_call: TRBV25-1
j_call: TRBJ2-1
clone_size: .
cdr3_nt: TGTGCCAGCACGGAGCGGGAGGCCAATTGGGATGAGCAGTTCTTC
cdr3_aa: CASTEREANWDEQFF

d_call: .
v_call: TRBV6-6
j_call: TRBJ1-2
clone_size: .
cdr3_nt: TGTGCCAGCAGACGGACAGCCGGAGCCTACACCTTC
cdr3_aa: CASRRTAGAYTF

d_call: TRBD2
v_call: TRBV4-3
j_call: TRBJ2-6
clone_size: .
cdr3_nt: TGCGCCAGCAGCCAGGGGGACTACTCTGGGGCCAACGTCCTGACTTTC
cdr3_aa: CASSQGDYSGANVLTF

d_call: .
v_call: TRBV2
j_call: TRBJ1-1
clone_size: .
cdr3_nt: TGTGCCAGCAGTGAAGCGCTGGCTAGCACTGAAGCTTTCTTT
cdr3_aa: CASSEALASTEAFF

d_call: TRBD1
v_call: TRBV7-6
j_call: TRBJ2-2
clone_size: .
cdr3_nt: TGTGCCAGCAGCTTAGGGCAGGGGGTAACGAACACCGGGGAGCTGTTTTTT
cdr3_aa: CASSLGQGVTNTGELFF

d_call: TRBD2
v_call: TRBV19
j_call: TRBJ2-5
clone_size: .
cdr3_nt: TGTGCCAGTAGTATATCGGCTAGCGGGGTGGAGACCCAGTACTTC
cdr3_aa: CASSISASGVETQYF

d_call: TRBD1
v_call: TRBV5-1
j_call: TRBJ2-3
clone_size: .
cdr3_nt: TGCGCCAGTCGGACAGGGCTTCTCACAGATACGCAGTATTTT
cdr3_aa: CASRTGLLTDTQYF

d_call: .
v_call: TRBV20-1
j_call: TRBJ2-7
clone_size: .
cdr3_nt: TGCAGTGCTAGAAGCGCCTACGAGCAGTACTTC
cdr3_aa: CSARSAYEQYF

d_call: TRBD1
v_call: TRBV10-3
j_call: TRBJ2-2
clone_size: .
cdr3_nt: TGTGCCATCAGTGAGTCTTGGGGACAGGGCGCGAACACCGGGGAGCTGTTTTTT
cdr3_aa: CAISESWGQGANTGELFF

d_call: .
v_call: TRBV14
j_call: TRBJ2-5
clone_size: once
cdr3_nt: TGTGCCAGCAGCCAAGTGACCACAGTAGAGACCCAGTACTTC
cdr3_aa: CASSQVTTVETQYF

d_call: TRBD2
v_call: TRBV7-2
j_call: TRBJ2-3
clone_size: .
cdr3_nt: TGTGCCAGCAGCGGTAGCGGGAACTCAGATACGCAGTATTTT
cdr3_aa: CASSGSGNSDTQYF

d_call: .
v_call: TRBV4-2
j_call: TRBJ2-6
clone_size: .
cdr3_nt: TGTGCCAGCAGCCAAGTGGACAGTGGATCTGGGGCCAACGTCCTGACTTTC
cdr3_aa: CASSQVDSGSGANVLTF

d_call: .
v_call: TRBV19
j_call: TRBJ2-7
clone_size: .
cdr3_nt: TGTGCCAGTAGTAGAGGGAATCCGGTCCCCTACGAGCAGTACTTC
cdr3_aa: CASSRGNPVPYEQYF

d_call: TRBD2
v_call: TRBV6-1
j_call: TRBJ2-1
clone_size: .
cdr3_nt: TGTGCCAGCAGTCCAAGACTAGCGGAGCACAATGAGCAGTTCTTC
cdr3_aa: CASSPRLAEHNEQFF

d_call: .
v_call: TRBV5-1
j_call: TRBJ1-1
clone_size: few
cdr3_nt: TGCGCCAGCAGCTTAGGTTTAGGGGCTATCACTGAAGCTTTCTTT
cdr3_aa: CASSLGLGAITEAFF

d_call: TRBD2
v_call: TRBV6-5
j_call: TRBJ2-1
clone_size: .
cdr3_nt: TGTGCCAGCACGAGTAGCGGGATATTCTACAATAAGCAGTTCTTC
cdr3_aa: CASTSSGIFYNKQFF

d_call: TRBD1
v_call: TRBV9
j_call: TRBJ1-4
clone_size: .
cdr3_nt: TGTGCCAGCAGCGTACAACCCGGGACAGGGGGCGAAAAACTGTTTTTT
cdr3_aa: CASSVQPGTGGEKLFF

d_call: TRBD1
v_call: TRBV4-1
j_call: TRBJ2-7
clone_size: .
cdr3_nt: TGCGCCAGCAGCCTCCGCGGACAGGGGTCCTACGAGCAGTACTTC
cdr3_aa: CASSLRGQGSYEQYF

d_call: .
v_call: TRBV2
j_call: TRBJ1-2
clone_size: .
cdr3_nt: TGTGCCAGCAGTGATTATGGGACATCAATAACGAACTATGGCTACACCTTC
cdr3_aa: CASSDYGTSITNYGYTF

d_call: .
v_call: TRBV19
j_call: TRBJ2-7
clone_size: .
cdr3_nt: TGTGCCAGTAGTATAGTCCCGGGTTTCGACGAGCAGTACTTC
cdr3_aa: CASSIVPGFDEQYF

d_call: .
v_call: TRBV19
j_call: TRBJ1-5
clone_size: .
cdr3_nt: TGTGCTACCTCCTTCTTAGGGGACAATCAGCCCCAGCATTTT
cdr3_aa: CATSFLGDNQPQHF

d_call: TRBD1
v_call: TRBV9
j_call: TRBJ1-2
clone_size: .
cdr3_nt: TGTGCCAGCAGTGGCGGGACAGAGTATGGCTACACCTTC
cdr3_aa: CASSGGTEYGYTF

d_call: TRBD1
v_call: TRBV7-2
j_call: TRBJ2-2
clone_size: .
cdr3_nt: TGTGCCAGCAGCAAACAGGGGGTCACCGGGGAGCTGTTTTTT
cdr3_aa: CASSKQGVTGELFF

d_call: .
v_call: TRBV30
j_call: TRBJ2-1
clone_size: .
cdr3_nt: TGTGCCTGGAGTTCTCGCGGTTTGGGACTCCGATCCTACAATGAGCAGTTCTTC
cdr3_aa: CAWSSRGLGLRSYNEQFF

d_call: TRBD2
v_call: TRBV25-1
j_call: TRBJ2-3
clone_size: .
cdr3_nt: TGTGCCAGCAGTGGTCTAGCGGGGGGGGATACGCAGTATTTT
cdr3_aa: CASSGLAGGDTQYF

d_call: TRBD1
v_call: TRBV5-8
j_call: TRBJ2-1
clone_size: .
cdr3_nt: TGTGCCAGCAGCCCATCAACCAGGGGGAAGGATGAGCAGTTCTTC
cdr3_aa: CASSPSTRGKDEQFF

d_call: .
v_call: TRBV5-8
j_call: TRBJ2-5
clone_size: .
cdr3_nt: TGTGCCAGCAGCTTAAGAGCGGGGACCCAGTACTTC
cdr3_aa: CASSLRAGTQYF

d_call: TRBD1
v_call: TRBV10-3
j_call: TRBJ2-3
clone_size: .
cdr3_nt: TGTGCCATCAGTGGACAGGGATCGGTGGGCACAGATACGCAGTATTTT
cdr3_aa: CAISGQGSVGTDTQYF

d_call: TRBD1
v_call: TRBV14
j_call: TRBJ1-4
clone_size: .
cdr3_nt: TGTGCCAGCAAGAGAGGGACAGGGGATAATGAAAAACTGTTTTTT
cdr3_aa: CASKRGTGDNEKLFF

d_call: TRBD2
v_call: TRBV11-2
j_call: TRBJ2-3
clone_size: .
cdr3_nt: TGTGCCAGCAGCCGTCCGCTAGCGGGGGCCGGATATACGCAGTATTTT
cdr3_aa: CASSRPLAGAGYTQYF

d_call: .
v_call: TRBV5-6
j_call: TRBJ2-7
clone_size: .
cdr3_nt: TGTGCCAGCAGCCGACTAGGGCCCGACTACGAGCAGTACTTC
cdr3_aa: CASSRLGPDYEQYF

d_call: .
v_call: TRBV5-1
j_call: TRBJ2-7
clone_size: .
cdr3_nt: TGCGCCAGCAGCTTAGGACTCTACTCCTACGAGCAGCACTTC
cdr3_aa: CASSLGLYSYEQHF

d_call: TRBD2
v_call: TRBV19
j_call: TRBJ2-1
clone_size: .
cdr3_nt: TGTGCCAGTAGTTTATCCGGGGTAGCGGGGGGGATCGAGCAGTTCTTC
cdr3_aa: CASSLSGVAGGIEQFF

d_call: TRBD1
v_call: TRBV5-8
j_call: TRBJ1-1
clone_size: .
cdr3_nt: TGTGCCAGCAGCCTGTTTAGACAGGGTCATACTGAAGCTTTCTTT
cdr3_aa: CASSLFRQGHTEAFF

d_call: TRBD1
v_call: TRBV27
j_call: TRBJ2-7
clone_size: .
cdr3_nt: TGTGCCAGCAGTCTTAACCAACCCGGGACAGGGGACTACGAGCAGTACTTC
cdr3_aa: CASSLNQPGTGDYEQYF

d_call: .
v_call: TRBV18
j_call: TRBJ1-1
clone_size: .
cdr3_nt: TGTGCCAGCTCACCACCGGTAAGGGGATGGAACACTGAAGCTTTCTTT
cdr3_aa: CASSPPVRGWNTEAFF

d_call: TRBD2
v_call: TRBV11-2
j_call: TRBJ2-3
clone_size: .
cdr3_nt: TGTGCCAGCAGCCCGGGGGTGACTAGCGGGAGAGCAGATACGCAGTATTTT
cdr3_aa: CASSPGVTSGRADTQYF

d_call: .
v_call: TRBV4-1
j_call: TRBJ1-5
clone_size: .
cdr3_nt: TGCGCCAGCAGCCGCTTACCCTCCAGGGACAATGATCAGCCCCAGCATTTT
cdr3_aa: CASSRLPSRDNDQPQHF

d_call: .
v_call: TRBV7-9
j_call: TRBJ2-5
clone_size: .
cdr3_nt: TGTGCCAGCAGCTTATGGGGTAGGAGGGAGGTTTTGCAGACCCAGTACTTC
cdr3_aa: CASSLWGRREVLQTQYF

d_call: .
v_call: TRBV10-3
j_call: TRBJ1-3
clone_size: .
cdr3_nt: TGTGCCATCAGTGAGTCCCGAGGGGGGGCGTCTGGAAACACCATATATTTT
cdr3_aa: CAISESRGGASGNTIYF

d_call: .
v_call: TRBV4-2
j_call: TRBJ2-6
clone_size: once
cdr3_nt: TGTGCCAGCAGCCAAGATACTCGGGACTTAACCATCTCTGGGGCCAACGTCCTGACTTTC
cdr3_aa: CASSQDTRDLTISGANVLTF

d_call: .
v_call: TRBV30
j_call: TRBJ1-2
clone_size: .
cdr3_nt: TGTGCCTGGAGTGTATCGGGAGCTGGTGGCTACACCTTC
cdr3_aa: CAWSVSGAGGYTF

d_call: TRBD2
v_call: TRBV4-1
j_call: TRBJ2-5
clone_size: .
cdr3_nt: TGCGCCAGCAGCCAAGGGACTAGCGGGTTGACCCAGTACTTC
cdr3_aa: CASSQGTSGLTQYF